This entry features one TCR beta chain sequence. The antigen it recognizes is unknown. The germline gene is not matched at one end of the junction; a read error may be the cause. The sample belongs to a study of tumor-infiltrating lymphocytes in primary liver carcinoma (TCRdb year 2017). With regard to the full study: Of the five patients (three men and two women, aged 30 to 69 years), four had hepatocellular carcinoma and one had combined HCC and intrahepatic cholangiocarcinoma. Tumors of the five patients were stage T1-T3 N0M0 with maximum diameters of roughly 4.2 to 11 cm. Roughly 3.5 to 7.13 million productive TCRbeta reads were obtained per sample, and no significant difference in read depth was found between tissue types. Across five regions of each liver tumor, along with adjacent normal tissue and blood, the study brought together TCRbeta repertoire sequencing, expression microarrays and whole-exome sequencing. A total of about 35 specimens from 5 patients underwent TCRbeta repertoire sequencing, comprising 25 tumor regions, 5 adjacent noncancerous liver tissues and 5 peripheral blood samples. The 25 to 30 tumor region samples were profiled with Agilent mRNA microarrays so that TCRbeta repertoire diversity could be related to the local molecular phenotype. Repertoires from technical replicates were highly reproducible, with mean shared-clone rates roughly 0.87 and correlation coefficients above 0.95. On the study overall, not on this receptor specifically: Just about 7.5-25% of top clones turned up in all five regions of a tumor, which suggests spatial heterogeneity among tumor-infiltrating T cells. Only a few patients were included in the study, and the authors note that the findings should be validated in a larger study. A significantly larger repertoire fraction was made up by the top 250 clones in tumors than in blood (p = 0.039). Bulk unsorted samples precluded comparing CD4+ and CD8+ T cell repertoires. Only the TCR beta chain was sequenced, so true repertoire diversity is likely underestimated because unpaired alpha chains were not captured. Repertoire overlap was higher between tumor regions (mean around 36%) than tumor-adjacent (approximately 17%) or tumor-blood (approximately 15%) pairs, consistent with antigen-driven expansion.

Starting from 500 to 650 ng total RNA, TCRbeta-specific cDNA was produced by reverse transcription with a constant-region primer and ProtoScript II reverse transcriptase. TCRbeta libraries were built with three nested multiplex PCR rounds, a slightly modified ARM-PCR procedure. Multiplex TRBV1-TRBV30 forward primers and a Cbeta reverse primer were used in the first two PCR rounds, each of which was run for around 10 cycles. A final 25-cycle PCR with Deep VentR polymerase added sample barcodes and Illumina adapters. Amplicons of 200-500 bp were gel-purified with a QIAquick gel extraction kit before sequencing. An Illumina HiSeq 2500 was used to sequence the TCRbeta amplicons with 250-bp paired-end reads. Processing in the source paper ran as follows. Trimmomatic v0.33 was used to quality-trim the reads, and FLASH v1.2.11 was used to merge paired reads so that full CDR3 sequences could be recovered. V, D and J germline segments were assigned to the rearranged TCRbeta sequences by MiGEC v1.2.1b. Clonotype statistics and Shannon-Wiener diversity indices were calculated with VDJtools v1.0.0. To reduce sampling bias, subsequent analyses other than the diversity analysis used only the 250 most abundant clonotypes in each sample. TCRdb trimmed the raw reads at Q25, called clones with MiXCR and kept productive beta chains. For every CDR3 protein sequence, its rows merge into one entry that carries the most common genes and DNA. TCRdb, not the authors, supplied the V and J calls. The sample table lists approximately 64,000 distinct CDR3 sequences, 71% of them with a count of one. The ten largest clones add up to around 38% of the sample.

Without any cell sorting, total RNA and DNA were extracted together from around 18-30 mg of bulk tissue using the AllPrep DNA/RNA mini kit. Four to six patients with histopathologically diagnosed primary liver carcinoma underwent surgical resection in China between late 2015 and 2016. Patients had chronic HBV infection and were treatment-naive at sampling. Five spatially separated regions were sampled per tumor: superior, inferior, left-lateral and right-lateral poles, plus the tumor centre. Histological examination found more than 75% viable tumor cells in every tumor sample. Fresh tumor and adjacent tissue pieces were bisected; one half was stored in RNAlater at -80°C, the other sent for histology. Reading from cysteine to phenylalanine, the CDR3 counts 15 amino acids. The kept DNA is CDR3 alone, 45 bases in frame from the first base. CDR1 and CDR2, per the germline V gene, are MNHNS and SASEGT.

The chain was built from TRBV6-1 and TRBJ2-1, and 8 junction bases match TRBD1. Sequencing was done on a sample of liver tumor tissue from sampling region 4. The cell subset or site label here, explained by the study, means: tumor region T4, right-lateral pole. The TCR comes from a man aged 40-55 years with primary liver carcinoma and hepatitis B virus infection. DNA sequence: TGTGCCAGCAATGAAACAGGGGGTGCCTACAATGAGCGGTTCTTC. It translates as CASNETGGAYNERFF.